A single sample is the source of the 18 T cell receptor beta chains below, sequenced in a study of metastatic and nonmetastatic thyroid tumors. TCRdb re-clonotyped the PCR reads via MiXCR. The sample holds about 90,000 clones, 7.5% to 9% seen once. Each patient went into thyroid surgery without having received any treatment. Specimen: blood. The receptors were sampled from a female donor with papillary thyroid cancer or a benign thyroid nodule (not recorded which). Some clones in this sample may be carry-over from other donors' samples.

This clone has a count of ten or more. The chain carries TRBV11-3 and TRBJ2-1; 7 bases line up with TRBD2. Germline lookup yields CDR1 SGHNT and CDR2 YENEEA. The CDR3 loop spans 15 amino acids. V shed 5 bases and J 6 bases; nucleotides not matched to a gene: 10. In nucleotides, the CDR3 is TGTGCCAGCAGCGCGGGGACTACCCCGTCCAATGAGCAGTTCTTC. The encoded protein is CASSAGTTPSNEQFF.

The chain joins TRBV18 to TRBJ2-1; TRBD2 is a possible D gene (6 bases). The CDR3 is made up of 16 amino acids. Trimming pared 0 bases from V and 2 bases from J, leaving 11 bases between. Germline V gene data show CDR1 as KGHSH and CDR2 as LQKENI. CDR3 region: CASSPPNSGTYNEQFF. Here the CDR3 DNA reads TGTGCCAGCTCACCACCCAATAGCGGAACCTACAATGAGCAGTTCTTC.

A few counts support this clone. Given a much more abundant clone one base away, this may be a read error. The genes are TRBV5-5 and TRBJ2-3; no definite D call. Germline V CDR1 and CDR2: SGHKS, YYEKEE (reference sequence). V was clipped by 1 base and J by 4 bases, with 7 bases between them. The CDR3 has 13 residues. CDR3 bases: TGTGCCAGCAGCTTGTGGCGGTCAGATACGCAGTATTTT. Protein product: CASSLWRSDTQYF.

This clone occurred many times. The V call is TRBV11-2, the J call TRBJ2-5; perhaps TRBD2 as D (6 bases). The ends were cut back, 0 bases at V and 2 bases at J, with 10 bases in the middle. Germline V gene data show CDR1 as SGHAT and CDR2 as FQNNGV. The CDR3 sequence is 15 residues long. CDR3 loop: CASSLDNGGQETQYF. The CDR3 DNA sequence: TGTGCCAGCAGCTTAGATAACGGGGGACAAGAGACCCAGTACTTC.

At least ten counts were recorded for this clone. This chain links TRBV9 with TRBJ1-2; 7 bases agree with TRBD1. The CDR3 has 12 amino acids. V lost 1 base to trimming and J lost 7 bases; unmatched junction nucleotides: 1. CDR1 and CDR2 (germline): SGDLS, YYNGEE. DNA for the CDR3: TGTGCCAGCAGCGTACACAGGGGTGGCTACACCTTC. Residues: CASSVHRGGYTF.

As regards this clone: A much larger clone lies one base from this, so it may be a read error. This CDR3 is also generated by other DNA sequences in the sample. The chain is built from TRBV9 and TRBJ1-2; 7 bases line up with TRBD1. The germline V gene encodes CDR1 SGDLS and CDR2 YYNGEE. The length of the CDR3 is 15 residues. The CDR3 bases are TGTGCCAGTAGCGTAGATCAGGGGGGTAACTATGGCTACACCTTC. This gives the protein CASSVDQGGNYGYTF.

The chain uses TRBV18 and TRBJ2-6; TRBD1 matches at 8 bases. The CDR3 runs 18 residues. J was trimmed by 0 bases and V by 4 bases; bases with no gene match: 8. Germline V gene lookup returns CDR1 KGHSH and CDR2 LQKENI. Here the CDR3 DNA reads TGTGCCAGCTCACGGGGACAGGCGATAAGCTCTGGGGCCAACGTCCTGACTTTC. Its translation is CASSRGQAISSGANVLTF.

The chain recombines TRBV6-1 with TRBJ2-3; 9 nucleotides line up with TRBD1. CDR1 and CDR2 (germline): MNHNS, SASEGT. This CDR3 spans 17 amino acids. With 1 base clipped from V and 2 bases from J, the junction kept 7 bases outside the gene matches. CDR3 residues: CASSEGGQGYYTDTQYF. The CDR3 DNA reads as TGTGCCAGCAGTGAAGGGGGACAGGGTTACTACACAGATACGCAGTATTTT.

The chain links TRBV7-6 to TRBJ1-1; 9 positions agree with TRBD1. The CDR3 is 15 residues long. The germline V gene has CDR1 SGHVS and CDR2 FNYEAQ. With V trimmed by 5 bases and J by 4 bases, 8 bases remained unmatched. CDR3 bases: TGTGCCAGCAGCCCCCTAGGACAGGGGTTCACTGAAGCTTTCTTT. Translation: CASSPLGQGFTEAFF.

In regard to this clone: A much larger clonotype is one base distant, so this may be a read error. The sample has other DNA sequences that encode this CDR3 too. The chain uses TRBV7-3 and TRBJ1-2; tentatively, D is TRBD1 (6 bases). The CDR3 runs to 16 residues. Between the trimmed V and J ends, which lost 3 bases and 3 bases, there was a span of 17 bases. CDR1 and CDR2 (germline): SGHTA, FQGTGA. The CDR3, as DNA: TGTGCCAGCAGCTTGAGCACGTCAGGGGTGGACTATGGCTACACCTTC. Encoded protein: CASSLSTSGVDYGYTF. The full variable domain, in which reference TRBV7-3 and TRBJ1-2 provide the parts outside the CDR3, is GAGVSQTPSNKVTEKGKYVELRCDPISGHTALYWYRQSLGQGPEFLIYFQGTGAADDSGLPNDRFFAVRPEGSVSTLKIQRTERGDSAVYLCASSLSTSGVDYGYTFGSGTRLTVV.

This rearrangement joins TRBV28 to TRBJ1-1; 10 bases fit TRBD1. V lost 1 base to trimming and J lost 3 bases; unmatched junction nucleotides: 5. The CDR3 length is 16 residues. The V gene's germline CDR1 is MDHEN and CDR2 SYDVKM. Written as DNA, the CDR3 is TGTGCCAGCAGTTTATCGACAGGGGGCTGGGACACTGAAGCTTTCTTT. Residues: CASSLSTGGWDTEAFF.

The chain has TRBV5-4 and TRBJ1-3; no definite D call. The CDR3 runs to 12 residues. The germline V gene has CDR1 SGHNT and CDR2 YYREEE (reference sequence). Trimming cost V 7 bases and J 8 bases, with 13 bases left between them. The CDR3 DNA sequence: TGTGCCAGCTCCCCCGGGCCAGACACCATATATTTT. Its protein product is CASSPGPDTIYF.

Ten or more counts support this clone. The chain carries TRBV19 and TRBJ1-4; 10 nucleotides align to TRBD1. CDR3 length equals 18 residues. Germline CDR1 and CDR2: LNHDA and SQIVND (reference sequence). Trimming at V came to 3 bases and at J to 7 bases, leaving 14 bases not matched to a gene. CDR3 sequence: CASSIGGQGSFGAEKLFF. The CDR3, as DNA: TGTGCCAGTAGTATCGGGGGACAGGGGTCGTTTGGTGCTGAAAAACTGTTTTTT.

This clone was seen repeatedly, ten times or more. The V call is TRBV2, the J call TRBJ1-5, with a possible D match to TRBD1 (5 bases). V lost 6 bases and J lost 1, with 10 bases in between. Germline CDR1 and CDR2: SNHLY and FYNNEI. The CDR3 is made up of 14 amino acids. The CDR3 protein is CASSQGGSNQPQHF. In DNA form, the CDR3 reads TGTGCCAGCAGCCAGGGAGGGAGCAATCAGCCCCAGCATTTT.

CDR3 residues: CASSPRGGNYGYTF. Written as DNA, the CDR3 is TGTGCCAGCAGCCCCAGAGGGGGGAACTATGGCTACACCTTC. J is TRBJ1-2 and V is TRBV7-2; possibly TRBD1 for D (6 bases). This CDR3 region has 14 residues. Germline values: CDR1 SGHTA, CDR2 FQGNSA. The germline V and J ends were trimmed by 5 bases and 2 bases, with 12 bases remaining between them.

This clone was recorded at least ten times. CDR3 loop: CASSGGAGGLQETQYF. DNA of the CDR3: TGTGCCAGCAGTGGCGGTGCGGGGGGCCTCCAAGAGACCCAGTACTTC. This chain uses TRBV6-1 with TRBJ2-5; 8 nucleotides match TRBD2. V dropped 4 bases and J dropped 1; count of bases not matched to a gene: 8. Germline V gene sequence: CDR1 MNHNS, CDR2 SASEGT. The CDR3 is made up of 16 amino acids.

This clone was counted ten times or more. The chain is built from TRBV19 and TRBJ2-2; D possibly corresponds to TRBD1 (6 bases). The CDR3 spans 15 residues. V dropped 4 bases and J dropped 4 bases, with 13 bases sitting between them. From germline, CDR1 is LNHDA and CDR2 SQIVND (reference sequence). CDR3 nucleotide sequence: TGTGCCAGTAGTAGTTTGGGACAAGCCACCGGGGAGCTGTTTTTT. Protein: CASSSLGQATGELFF.

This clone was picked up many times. DNA of the CDR3: TGCAGTGCTAGTCCCAACGGGGCCTCCGATCAGCCCCAGCATTTT. It codes for CSASPNGASDQPQHF. The chain employs TRBV20-1 and TRBJ1-5, with a weak D call TRBD1 (5 bases). The germline V gene encodes CDR1 DFQATT and CDR2 SNEGSKA (reference sequence). With 3 bases removed from V and 5 bases from J, the gap between germline ends came to 17 bases. CDR3 length: 15 amino acids.